Listed here are 29 T cell receptor beta chains from one sample, sequenced in a study of CD8 T cells in ankylosing spondylitis. Their antigens are not known. Notes on the study in general: Eight highly homologous variants formed a TCR beta motif that appeared characteristic of ankylosing spondylitis blood.

From the 5' RACE reads, TCRdb called clonotypes with MiXCR, one entry per CDR3 protein. Among 200,000 to 250,000 distinct CDR3 sequences listed, around 19% were seen once. The sequencing input was blood, either unsorted or a sorted T cell fraction (not recorded which). All receptors derive from a male donor with ankylosing spondylitis.

The chain is built from TRBV7-6 and TRBJ1-2; 10 bases are shared with TRBD1. The CDR3 has 16 residues. The junction had 8 bases not matched to a gene; V was cut back by 0 bases and J by 7 bases. Germline CDR1 SGHVS, CDR2 FNYEAQ. This CDR3 is CASSLAKGQGWSGYTF. The CDR3 DNA reads TGTGCCAGCAGCTTAGCTAAGGGACAGGGGTGGAGTGGCTACACCTTC. Full variable domain (remainder filled in from reference TRBV7-6 and TRBJ1-2): GAGVSQSPRYKVTKRGQDVALRCDPISGHVSLYWYRQALGQGPEFLTYFNYEAQQDKSGLPNDRFSAERPEGSISTLTIQRTEQRDSAMYRCASSLAKGQGWSGYTFGSGTRLTVV.

This clonotype was counted between two and nine times. CDR3 in amino acids: CASSRTGSYNEQFF. The CDR3 nucleotides read TGTGCCAGCAGCCGCACAGGTTCCTACAATGAGCAGTTCTTC. The chain combines TRBV7-6 with TRBJ2-1; possibly TRBD1 for D (5 bases). The CDR3 covers 14 residues. Germline-derived CDR1 and CDR2 are SGHVS and FNYEAQ. The V gene lost 5 bases and the J gene lost 1 base, with 9 bases spanning the gap. The complete variable domain, with remaining parts taken from reference TRBV7-6 and TRBJ2-1, reads GAGVSQSPRYKVTKRGQDVALRCDPISGHVSLYWYRQALGQGPEFLTYFNYEAQQDKSGLPNDRFSAERPEGSISTLTIQRTEQRDSAMYRCASSRTGSYNEQFFGPGTRLTVL.

The chain recombines TRBV30 with TRBJ2-3; D possibly corresponds to TRBD2 (6 bases). The V end lost 4 bases, the J end lost 0 bases, and 20 bases lay between the germline ends. Germline CDR1 reads GTSNPN; CDR2 reads SVGIG (reference sequence). This CDR3 comprises 17 residues. CDR3: CAWIKEGQPPSTDTQYF. CDR3 coding DNA: TGTGCCTGGATCAAGGAGGGGCAACCCCCTAGCACAGATACGCAGTATTTT. Filled out from reference TRBV30 and TRBJ2-3, the complete variable domain reads SQTIHQWPATLVQPVGSPLSLECTVEGTSNPNLYWYRQAAGRGLQLLFYSVGIGQISSEVPQNLSASRPQDRQFILSSKKLLLSDSGFYLCAWIKEGQPPSTDTQYFGPGTRLTVL.

V gene TRBV20-1 combines with J gene TRBJ2-3, with D hard to call. The V gene's germline CDR1 is DFQATT and CDR2 SNEGSKA (reference sequence). This CDR3 has 11 amino acids. Trimming took 3 bases from V and 5 from J, leaving 6 bases between them. The CDR3: CSASLRDTQYF. The CDR3, as DNA: TGCAGTGCTAGTTTACGAGATACGCAGTATTTT.

The J gene is TRBJ2-7, the V gene TRBV27; D perhaps matches TRBD2 (6 bases). Trimming took off 4 bases at V and 6 bases at J, with 16 bases between the two ends. Germline V gene sequence: CDR1 MNHEY, CDR2 SMNVEV (reference sequence). The CDR3 totals 14 residues. The CDR3 nucleotides read TGTGCCAGCAGTTGTTCGGGACTGGGCTGCGAGCAGTACTTC. Protein: CASSCSGLGCEQYF.

The chain recombines TRBV20-1 with TRBJ1-1; a possible D gene is TRBD1 (6 bases). Germline values: CDR1 DFQATT, CDR2 SNEGSKA (reference sequence). The CDR3 contains 14 residues. Trimming took 6 bases from V and 0 from J, leaving 14 bases between them. The DNA for the CDR3 is TGCAGTGCACCAAACAGGGACCTGAACACTGAAGCTTTCTTT. This sequence encodes CSAPNRDLNTEAFF.

This clonotype was seen a handful of times. This chain links TRBV9 with TRBJ2-7; D might be TRBD2 (6 bases). Germline V CDR1 and CDR2: SGDLS, YYNGEE. The CDR3 extends over 15 amino acids. V lost 2 bases to trimming and J lost 7 bases, with 19 bases between them. The DNA of the CDR3 is TGTGCCAGCAGCGTCTACGGGACTCCCAGCGGAGAGCAGTACTTC. It is translated as CASSVYGTPSGEQYF.

The chain joins TRBV27 to TRBJ2-1, with 9 positions matching TRBD2. The CDR3 is 15 residues long. CDR1 is MNHEY, CDR2 SMNVEV, per germline (reference sequence). V gave up 5 bases and J gave up 3 bases; unmatched junction bases: 5. This chain's CDR3 is CASSSILAGYNEQFF. For the CDR3, the DNA is TGTGCCAGCAGTAGTATACTAGCGGGCTACAATGAGCAGTTCTTC.

V usage is TRBV4-3 and J usage is TRBJ1-1, with D tentatively TRBD1 (5 bases). The CDR3 length is 15 residues. Germline CDR1 reads LGHNA; CDR2 reads YSLEER. With 0 bases removed from V and 1 base from J, the gap between germline ends came to 9 bases. CDR3 sequence: CASSQDWGGNTEAFF. In nucleotides, the CDR3 is TGCGCCAGCAGCCAAGATTGGGGCGGGAACACTGAAGCTTTCTTT.

This clonotype has only a few counts. CDR3 nucleotide sequence: TGCAGCGTTGAAGATTCCCTAGAGGCAGGGGGCCTTAACTACGAGCAGTACTTC. Translation gives CSVEDSLEAGGLNYEQYF. The rearrangement uses TRBV29-1 and TRBJ2-7; 8 bases line up with TRBD1. Germline loops: CDR1 SQVTM, CDR2 ANQGSEA. V lost 0 bases and J lost 3; bases outside the gene matches: 16. CDR3 size: 18 residues.

This clonotype was counted only a few times. The chain combines TRBV21-1 with TRBJ2-7; the table's D gene call, TRBD2, was not cross checked with the DNA. TRBV21-1 is shown as a pseudogene. This CDR3 has 15 amino acids. Here the CDR3 DNA reads TGTGCCAGCGTGCAAATAGGCCGGGGAGCCTACGAGCAGTACTTC. Its translation is CASVQIGRGAYEQYF.

The gene calls are TRBV29-1 and TRBJ2-5; the D is unclear. The CDR3 covers 13 residues. The germline V and J ends were trimmed by 4 bases and 2 bases, with 11 bases remaining between them. Germline CDR1 SQVTM, CDR2 ANQGSEA. The CDR3 nucleotides read TGCAGCGTTGGAGCCCCCACTCAAGAGACCCAGTACTTC. Protein: CSVGAPTQETQYF.

The table lists this clonotype with a few counts. The chain is built from TRBV30 and TRBJ2-7; D remains unclear. The CDR3 is made up of 12 amino acids. The V end was cut by 4 bases, the J end by 2 bases, with 9 bases between. CDR1 is GTSNPN, CDR2 SVGIG, per germline (reference sequence). The CDR3 protein is CAWKGLTYEQYF. CDR3 nucleotide sequence: TGTGCCTGGAAAGGGTTAACCTACGAGCAGTACTTC.

This clonotype turned up a few times. The chain combines TRBV27 with TRBJ1-3, with unresolved D. This CDR3 contains 14 residues. Trimming pared 7 bases from V and 0 bases from J, leaving 10 bases between. Per germline, CDR1 MNHEY and CDR2 SMNVEV (reference sequence). This CDR3 reads CASTPGSSGNTIYF. The CDR3 DNA reads as TGTGCCAGCACCCCTGGGAGCTCTGGAAACACCATATATTTT.

The sample holds a few counts of this clonotype. The chain joins TRBV7-8 to TRBJ1-2; D gene uncertain. The V end was cut by 0 bases, the J end by 4 bases, with 12 bases between. Germline V gene lookup returns CDR1 SGHVS and CDR2 FQNEAQ. This CDR3 has 15 residues. This CDR3 reads CASSLALRQPYGYTF. In nucleotides, the CDR3 is TGTGCCAGCAGCTTAGCGCTTCGGCAGCCCTATGGCTACACCTTC.

The table lists this clonotype with a few counts. V is TRBV12-3 or TRBV12-4 and J is TRBJ2-5; TRBD2 matches at 11 bases. The V segment lost 6 bases and the J segment 1 base; nucleotides outside the gene matches: 4. The CDR3 sequence is 15 residues long. In DNA, the CDR3 is TGTGCCAGCAGCCAACTAGCGGGGGTCCAAGAGACCCAGTACTTC. Amino acids: CASSQLAGVQETQYF.

The chain carries TRBV20-1 and TRBJ2-5; 9 bases agree with TRBD1. The germline gives CDR1 DFQATT, CDR2 SNEGSKA (reference sequence). The V gene end was trimmed by 6 bases and the J gene end by 7 bases; junction bases not matched to a gene: 18. This CDR3 region has 16 residues. DNA for the CDR3: TGCAGTGCACACCTCCGGGACAGGGAGATTGGGGGGACCCAGTACTTC. It specifies CSAHLRDREIGGTQYF.

This clonotype was detected a few times. The chain is built from TRBV7-9 and TRBJ2-5; D unresolved. Looked up from germline, CDR1 is SEHNR and CDR2 is FQNEAQ (reference sequence). This CDR3 is 11 amino acids long. The V gene lost 5 bases and the J gene lost 0 bases, with 1 base spanning the gap. Here the CDR3 DNA reads TGTGCCAGCAGCAACCAAGAGACCCAGTACTTC. This encodes CASSNQETQYF.

The chain couples TRBV12-3 or TRBV12-4 to TRBJ2-7; no clear D. This CDR3 is built from 13 residues. The ends were cut back, 2 bases at V and 4 bases at J, with 9 bases in the middle. The CDR3 DNA follows: TGTGCCAGCAGTTTACTCTTATCTTACGAGCAGTACTTC. It specifies CASSLLLSYEQYF.

This clonotype has just a few counts. The V call is TRBV25-1, the J call TRBJ2-1; TRBD1 matches 11 bases. Per germline, CDR1 MGHDK and CDR2 SYGVNS. This CDR3 comprises 16 residues. Trimming took 4 bases from V and 7 from J; bases not matched to a gene: 9. CDR3 in amino acids: CASSGLDRGLGNEQFF. The CDR3 DNA is TGTGCCAGCAGTGGCCTGGACAGGGGGCTTGGGAATGAGCAGTTCTTC. The full variable domain, completed using reference TRBV25-1 and TRBJ2-1, is EADIYQTPRYLVIGTGKKITLECSQTMGHDKMYWYQQDPGMELHLIHYSYGVNSTEKGDLSSESTVSRIRTEHFPLTLESARPSHTSQYLCASSGLDRGLGNEQFFGPGTRLTVL.

This clonotype was counted a few times. The gene calls are TRBV4-1 and TRBJ2-7, with 10 bases lining up with TRBD1. With 0 bases clipped from V and 0 bases from J, the junction kept 5 bases outside the gene matches. Germline loops: CDR1 MGHRA, CDR2 YSYEKL. The CDR3 spans 17 residues. CDR3 nucleotides: TGCGCCAGCAGCCAAGAATATGGACAGGGGGGCTCCTACGAGCAGTACTTC. Translating it yields CASSQEYGQGGSYEQYF.

This clonotype turned up a few times. This chain joins TRBV7-4 and TRBJ1-2; TRBD1 aligns across 10 bases. Per the germline V gene, CDR1 is SGHVT and CDR2 is SQSDAQ. With 3 bases clipped from V and 4 bases from J, the junction kept 11 bases outside the gene matches. This CDR3 has 17 residues. CDR3 DNA sequence: TGTGCCAGCAGCTTTGGGACAGGGGAATGGTTTGCCTATGGCTACACCTTC. As protein: CASSFGTGEWFAYGYTF. Combining the CDR3 with reference TRBV7-4 and TRBJ1-2 gives the whole variable domain GAGVSQSPRYKVAKRGRDVALRCDSISGHVTLYWYRQTLGQGSEVLTYSQSDAQRDKSGRPSGRFSAERPERSVSTLKIQRTEQGDSAVYLCASSFGTGEWFAYGYTFGSGTRLTVV.

The rearrangement uses TRBV19 and TRBJ1-1, with a tentative D call TRBD1 (5 bases). Between the trimmed V and J ends, which lost 10 bases and 2 bases, there was a span of 17 bases. Germline V gives CDR1 LNHDA, CDR2 SQIVND (reference sequence). The CDR3 length is 14 residues. CDR3 protein: CATTEGISNTEAFF. The CDR3 DNA follows: TGTGCCACCACAGAGGGGATCTCAAACACTGAAGCTTTCTTT.

This chain connects TRBV5-6 to TRBJ2-5; 10 positions match TRBD2. The CDR3 runs to 16 residues. Germline V CDR1 and CDR2: SGHDT, YYEEEE. V trimming: 0 bases; J trimming: 4 bases; junction bases outside the gene matches: 6. Here the CDR3 DNA reads TGTGCCAGCAGCTTGGCCCTAGCGGGAGTTGTAGAGACCCAGTACTTC. Translation: CASSLALAGVVETQYF. Full variable domain (missing parts from reference TRBV5-6 and TRBJ2-5): DAGVTQSPTHLIKTRGQQVTLRCSPKSGHDTVSWYQQALGQGPQFIFQYYEEEERQRGNFPDRFSGHQFPNYSSELNVNALLLGDSALYLCASSLALAGVVETQYFGPGTRLLVL.

The chain uses TRBV7-8 and TRBJ2-3, with TRBD1 matching over 8 bases. Germline V gene sequence: CDR1 SGHVS, CDR2 FQNEAQ. This CDR3 is 16 amino acids long. Trimming took 5 bases from V and 2 from J; bases not matched to a gene: 9. CDR3 bases: TGTGCCAGCAGCGCCGGGACAGGCGAAAACACAGATACGCAGTATTTT. This encodes CASSAGTGENTDTQYF.

V is TRBV6-5 and J is TRBJ2-7; 9 bases line up with TRBD2. Looked up from germline, CDR1 is MNHEY and CDR2 is SVGAGI. With 4 bases clipped from V and 1 base from J, the junction kept 17 bases outside the gene matches. The CDR3 covers 19 residues. For the CDR3, the DNA is TGTGCCAGCAGTTCCTCGGGACACACACTAGCGGGCACATCCTACGAGCAGTACTTC. Amino acids: CASSSSGHTLAGTSYEQYF.

V gene TRBV5-6 combines with J gene TRBJ1-3, with D possibly TRBD1 on 6 matching bases. The CDR3 consists of 16 residues. V lost 2 bases and J 0 bases, leaving 12 bases between the germline ends. Germline CDR1 reads SGHDT; CDR2 reads YYEEEE. CDR3 bases: TGTGCCAGCAGCTTCGGGGGCTGGCACTCTGGAAACACCATATATTTT. Amino acids: CASSFGGWHSGNTIYF.

This clonotype showed up just a few times. This sequence joins TRBV5-1 and TRBJ1-1; D may be TRBD1 (6 bases). V lost 0 bases and J lost 5, with 17 bases in between. Germline V CDR1 and CDR2: SGHRS, YFSETQ. The length of the CDR3 is 16 residues. DNA of the CDR3: TGCGCCAGCAGCTTGGCCCAGGGGCAGGTGGGGACTGAAGCTTTCTTT. It translates to CASSLAQGQVGTEAFF.

A few counts support this clonotype. The chain combines TRBV6-1 with TRBJ2-2; TRBD1 matches 7 bases. This CDR3 is built from 16 residues. CDR1 MNHNS and CDR2 SASEGT come from the germline V gene. V dropped 2 bases and J dropped 2; count of bases not matched to a gene: 5. The CDR3 reads CASSEWTGQNTGELFF. The CDR3 nucleotides are TGTGCCAGCAGTGAATGGACAGGACAAAACACCGGGGAGCTGTTTTTT.